This is a list of T cell receptor beta chains from one sample in a study of identical twins. MiXCR was run by TCRdb on the 5' RACE reads, yielding one entry per CDR3 protein. The data contain 1.5 million or so distinct CDR3 sequences, less than 40% of them singletons. Sequenced sample: cord blood. The receptors come from a newborn girl in good health. Each CDR3 is given with its conserved first and last residue. The D gene is left open where the match is weak. Size is stated for part of the rows, as once, few or many counts, or as a class when the clone is expanded.

D gene	V gene	J gene	clone size	CDR3 DNA	CDR3 protein
-	TRBV18	TRBJ2-5	many	TGTGCCAGCTCATCCCGGGATCTAGGTCGGAGCCAAGAGACCCAGTACTTC	CASSSRDLGRSQETQYF
-	TRBV2	TRBJ2-4	few	TGTGCCAGCAGTGACCAAGGTACAGGGAAGGCCAAAAACATTCAGTACTTC	CASSDQGTGKAKNIQYF
-	TRBV20-1	TRBJ2-3	-	TGCAGTGCTCCCTGGCGCGGAGATACGCAGTATTTT	CSAPWRGDTQYF
TRBD1	TRBV4-1	TRBJ2-1	-	TGCGCCAGCAGCCAAGAGCAACAGGGGAGAGGCAATGAGCAGTTCTTC	CASSQEQQGRGNEQFF
-	TRBV7-6	TRBJ2-3	-	TGTGCCAGCAGCTTAGGCCCGGGGGGACACACAGATACGCAGTATTTT	CASSLGPGGHTDTQYF
-	TRBV3-1	TRBJ2-7	-	TGTGCCAGCAGCCAATTTAGCGTGAGCTCCCACAATGAGCAGTACTTC	CASSQFSVSSHNEQYF
-	TRBV9	TRBJ2-1	many	TGTGCCAGCAGCGCCGACTCCGCCAATGAGCAGTTCTTC	CASSADSANEQFF
-	TRBV2	TRBJ1-5	-	TGTGCCAGCAGTGATCTAAGGGTATGGAATAGCAATCAGCCCCAGCATTTT	CASSDLRVWNSNQPQHF
-	TRBV3-1	TRBJ2-1	-	TGTGCCAGCAGCCCTAATGGAGGCTACAATGAGCAGTTCTTC	CASSPNGGYNEQFF
-	TRBV20-1	TRBJ1-5	-	TGCAGTGCTAGCCGCGGCGGGAACAATCAGCCCCAGCATTTT	CSASRGGNNQPQHF
-	TRBV10-3	TRBJ2-7	few	TGTGCCATCAGTGGGGCAGCCGCCTACGAGCAGTACTTC	CAISGAAAYEQYF
TRBD2	TRBV28	TRBJ2-7	-	TGTGCCAGCAGTTGGGGAGGGGTCGTATACGAGCAGTACTTC	CASSWGGVVYEQYF
-	TRBV12-3/TRBV12-4	TRBJ2-3	few	TGTGCCAGCAGTTGGGGCAGGGGCCCAGATACGCAGTATTTT	CASSWGRGPDTQYF
TRBD2	TRBV12-3/TRBV12-4	TRBJ2-3	few	TGTGCCAGCAGTGTAGGGACTAAGTGGTATTTT	CASSVGTKWYF
-	TRBV7-9	TRBJ1-1	-	TGTGCCAGCAGCTTAGGTCCCGAGGCGAGGGCTGAAGCTTTCTTT	CASSLGPEARAEAFF
-	TRBV4-2	TRBJ2-2	-	TGTGCCAGCAGCCAATCCGGGACTTCGAACACCGGGGAGCTGTTTTTT	CASSQSGTSNTGELFF
-	TRBV5-1	TRBJ1-2	few	TGCGCCAGCTGCCCCGGGACAATCGGGGGCTACACCTTC	CASCPGTIGGYTF
-	TRBV10-3	TRBJ1-1	few	TGTGCCATCAGCGACTACGGGGGGGGCACTGAAGCTTTCTTT	CAISDYGGGTEAFF
-	TRBV5-1	TRBJ2-2	-	TGCGCCAGCAGCTTCGGGGGAATGGGGAGCACCGGGGAGCTGTTTTTT	CASSFGGMGSTGELFF
-	TRBV29-1	TRBJ2-3	many	TGCAGCGTTCGCGCAGCCCCTTTAGCGGAAACGACCAGCACAGATACGCAGTATTTT	CSVRAAPLAETTSTDTQYF
TRBD2	TRBV4-1	TRBJ2-7	-	TGCGCCAGCAGCCTAGGTCCGGCTAGCGGGAGACGTAATGAGCAGTACTTC	CASSLGPASGRRNEQYF
-	TRBV2	TRBJ2-1	-	TGTGCCAGCAGTGGGACAGCCTACGAGCAGTTCTTC	CASSGTAYEQFF
-	TRBV20-1	TRBJ2-3	few	TGCAGTGCTAGAGATGGTCCTAAAGATACGCAGTATTTT	CSARDGPKDTQYF
TRBD2	TRBV20-1	TRBJ2-1	-	TGCAGTGCTAGAGGCCTAGCGGGGCCCTCACAGTTCTTC	CSARGLAGPSQFF
TRBD1	TRBV20-1	TRBJ1-4	-	TGCAGTGCTAGAATCCCAGGGGGTAACGAAAAACTGTTTTTT	CSARIPGGNEKLFF
-	TRBV4-1	TRBJ2-3	few	TGCGCCAGCAGCCAAGGCGCCAGTTCTATCACAGATACGCAGTATTTT	CASSQGASSITDTQYF
TRBD2	TRBV4-1	TRBJ2-3	few	TGCGCCAGCAGCCACGTGGGGGGGACGACAGATACGCAGTATTTT	CASSHVGGTTDTQYF
-	TRBV14	TRBJ2-3	-	TGTGCCAGCGGACAGCAGCCCACAGATACGCAGTATTTT	CASGQQPTDTQYF
TRBD1	TRBV20-1	TRBJ1-4	-	TGCAGTGCACATAACAGGGGGCGGGCAACTAATGAAAAACTGTTTTTT	CSAHNRGRATNEKLFF
TRBD2	TRBV20-1	TRBJ2-7	-	TGCAGTGCTAGTCCTAGCGGGAGGGCCGTCTACAATGAGCAGTACTTC	CSASPSGRAVYNEQYF